A single sample is the source of the 5 T cell receptor beta chains below, sequenced in a study of blood T cell repertoires in COVID-19. TCRdb keeps only in-frame clones here, not all; method: immunoSEQ multiplex PCR. The sample has 65,000 to 85,000 clones, 75% to 90% seen once. Sequencing was done on a sample of peripheral blood. The source is a man older than 75 with COVID-19, enrolled during active disease.

The J gene is TRBJ1-2, the V gene TRBV7-8, with D possibly matching TRBD1 (5 bases). Germline assignment: CDR1 SGHVS and CDR2 FQNEAQ. With 1 base removed from V and 1 base from J, the gap between germline ends came to 10 bases. The CDR3 has 15 residues. The CDR3 region is CASSLGGGLNYGYTF. CDR3 DNA sequence: TGTGCCAGCAGCTTAGGGGGGGGTCTTAACTATGGCTACACCTTC.

This clone turned up a few times. J is TRBJ2-1 and V is TRBV7-6, with 12 bases aligning to TRBD2. Germline assignment: CDR1 SGHVS and CDR2 FNYEAQ. V dropped 0 bases and J dropped 4; count of bases not matched to a gene: 1. The CDR3 consists of 16 residues. CDR3 coding DNA: TGTGCCAGCAGCTTAGCCGGGACTAGCGGGTACAATGAGCAGTTCTTC. The encoded protein is CASSLAGTSGYNEQFF.

The rearrangement joins TRBV3-1 (or the pseudogene TRBV3-2) to TRBJ2-1; D is perhaps TRBD2 (7 bases). Germline assignment: CDR1 LGHDT and CDR2 YNNKEL (reference sequence). The CDR3 length is 17 residues. The V end lost 2 bases, the J end lost 0 bases, and 14 bases lay between the germline ends. The CDR3 spells CASSQKIGGGSYNEQFF. The DNA for the CDR3 is TGTGCCAGCAGCCAAAAAATAGGGGGGGGCTCCTACAATGAGCAGTTCTTC.

The chain has TRBV12-3 or TRBV12-4 and TRBJ1-1, with 7 bases fitting TRBD1. The V gene end was trimmed by 7 bases and the J gene end by 5 bases; junction bases not matched to a gene: 7. The CDR3 length is 13 residues. This CDR3 reads CASNPQGITEAFF. The CDR3 DNA reads as TGTGCCAGCAATCCACAGGGGATTACTGAAGCTTTCTTT.

This chain uses TRBV29-1 with TRBJ2-5, with TRBD2 as a possible D gene (7 bases). V was shortened by 0 bases and J by 7 bases, with 18 bases between the two germline ends. This CDR3 has 15 residues. Germline CDR1 SQVTM, CDR2 ANQGSEA. This chain's CDR3 is CSVEDVTRGGRTQYF. DNA of the CDR3: TGCAGCGTTGAAGATGTGACGAGGGGGGGTAGGACCCAGTACTTC.